This is a list of T cell receptor beta chains from one sample in a study of cytomegalovirus exposure and HLA in healthy donors. TCRdb keeps only in-frame clones here, not all; method: immunoSEQ multiplex PCR. Of around 130,000 clones listed, roughly 89% are singletons. The material sequenced was PBMCs. These receptors came from a man between 25 and 39 years old in good health and CMV-seronegative. Each CDR3 is given with its conserved first and last residue.

J,V,CDR3
TRBJ1-1,TRBV7-6,CASSPDRGRSFF
TRBJ2-3,TRBV29-1,CSGTIDTQYF
TRBJ2-1,TRBV7-6,CASSREDRGSYNEQFF
TRBJ1-2,TRBV9,CASSAIRTGSYGYTF
TRBJ2-5,TRBV10-3,CAISPQVQGAGETQYF
TRBJ1-1,TRBV11-2,CASSLRTALNTEAFF
TRBJ2-5,TRBV4-2,CASSQRPGLAITQETQYF
TRBJ1-5,TRBV6-5,CASSSTGYSNQPQHF
TRBJ2-5,TRBV6-5,CASSYSAGGVQTQYF
TRBJ2-7,TRBV6-5,CASSYDGTPSYEQYF
TRBJ2-2,TRBV7-2,CASSPQWTATTGELFF
TRBJ2-3,TRBV5-1,CASSSGFLNVGWQYF
TRBJ2-5,TRBV18,CASSPFRLNDRRMETQYF
TRBJ1-2,TRBV5-4,CASSTQGVYGYTF
TRBJ2-1,TRBV5-1,CASSLSSAPLQGANEQFF
TRBJ1-1,TRBV18,CASSPSGEDTEAFF
TRBJ1-4,TRBV7-9,CASSLLGGREKLFF
TRBJ1-2,TRBV27,CASSPDQGWGYGYTF
TRBJ2-3,TRBV29-1,CSVEAVTDTQYF
TRBJ2-7,TRBV7-2,CASSLEEWLAGEGEQYF
TRBJ2-1,TRBV15,CATSRGRGQPYNEQFF
TRBJ1-2,TRBV5-6,CASSLSGTSGYTF
TRBJ2-2,TRBV7-8,CASSSNRQGANTGELFF
TRBJ2-7,TRBV6-5,CASSYAGGAGEQYF
TRBJ2-3,TRBV11-3,CASSLGTGIGTDTQYF
TRBJ1-1,TRBV6-5,CASSYWTTGHTEAFF
TRBJ1-1,TRBV18,CASSPVPGGPSTEAFF
TRBJ1-5,TRBV18,CASSPPSRGRRSNQPQHF
TRBJ1-5,TRBV27,CASSEGVGQPQHF
TRBJ1-2,TRBV27,CASSRTGGNYGYTF
TRBJ1-5,TRBV7-8,CASSLSLNQPQHF
TRBJ1-2,TRBV6-5,CASSNFYGYTF
TRBJ1-1,TRBV5-4,CASSLSGRGKREAFF
TRBJ2-1,TRBV19,CASSPLVSYNEQFF
TRBJ2-3,TRBV4-1,CASSQDRGAEGTDTQYF
TRBJ2-3,TRBV25-1,CASGLSGFVTDTQYF
TRBJ2-7,TRBV7-2,CASSFFSGSSYEQYF
TRBJ1-3,TRBV6-5,CASSPYSFSGNTIYF
TRBJ2-1,TRBV6-5,CASSSRGSYNEQFF
TRBJ1-6,TRBV6-5,CASSFSGLPLHF
TRBJ1-2,TRBV7-9,CASSLGQGASGYTF
TRBJ1-3,TRBV4-1,CASSSTGQISGNTIYF
TRBJ1-5,TRBV27,CASSSSSREDQPQHF
TRBJ1-6,TRBV7-9,CASSLGAVYNSPLHF
TRBJ2-5,TRBV13,CASSGTGEETQYF
TRBJ2-7,TRBV28,CASAINYEQYF
TRBJ1-6,TRBV7-8,CASSGLGAVNSPLHF
TRBJ1-1,TRBV28,CASSLTDRMNTEAFF
TRBJ2-3,TRBV18,CASSPSSTDTQYF
TRBJ1-2,TRBV7-9,CASSLGQLYGYTF
TRBJ1-2,TRBV4-1,CASSHLQGANGYTF
TRBJ2-3,TRBV6-1,CASERTGGSVDTQYF
TRBJ1-1,TRBV5-6,CASRGMRGAPNTEAFF
TRBJ1-4,TRBV19,CASNNGVNEKLFF
TRBJ2-1,TRBV7-9,CASSSVDTYQFF